The 26 T cell receptor beta chains reported below all come from one sample, sequenced in a study of Ad26.COV2.S vaccination and SARS-CoV-2 variants. Regarding treatment: some 20 received Ad26.COV2.S at low or high dose, single or two shots; about five received placebo; per-sample allocation not given. Repertoires come from day 63 after the first vaccine or placebo injection. Libraries were prepared by immunoSEQ multiplex PCR; TCRdb keeps only in-frame clonotypes and omits some of them. The sample shows about 400,000 clones, approximately 89% of them seen only once. This material consisted of peripheral blood, taken in a trial of Ad26.COV2.S vaccine versus placebo. Receptors were obtained from a person aged 18-65 years who received the Ad26.COV2.S COVID-19 vaccine or a placebo.

The V gene is TRBV5-1, the J gene TRBJ2-1; 11 nucleotides agree with TRBD2. The CDR3 spans 15 residues. Trimming removed 4 bases from V and 6 bases from J; junction bases left unmatched: 6. CDR1 SGHRS and CDR2 YFSETQ come from the germline V gene. The CDR3 region is CASSTRLAGSNEQFF. The CDR3 region has the DNA TGCGCCAGCAGCACGCGACTAGCGGGATCCAATGAGCAGTTCTTC.

This clone was counted a single time. The rearrangement joins TRBV4-1 to TRBJ2-5; maybe TRBD2 (6 bases). Between the trimmed V and J ends, which lost 1 base and 5 bases, there was a span of 17 bases. The CDR3 length is 16 residues. Germline V gene sequence: CDR1 MGHRA, CDR2 YSYEKL. In nucleotides, the CDR3 is TGCGCCAGCAGCCAAGTGGCGGGGAGAGATGGGGAGACCCAGTACTTC. This gives the protein CASSQVAGRDGETQYF.

V usage is TRBV10-2 and J usage is TRBJ2-7, with D unclear. The V and J ends lost 6 bases and 3 bases respectively, with 6 bases between them. Germline V CDR1 and CDR2: WSHSY, SAAADI. The CDR3 has 11 amino acids. The CDR3 reads CASRGIYEQYF. The CDR3 bases are TGCGCCAGCAGGGGCATCTACGAGCAGTACTTC.

This clone was seen a few times. The J gene is TRBJ2-7, the V gene TRBV15, with 9 bases aligning to TRBD1. After removal of 4 bases from V and 3 bases from J, the junction contained 7 bases not matched to a gene. Germline-derived CDR1 and CDR2 are LNHNV and YYDKDF (reference sequence). CDR3 size: 15 residues. The CDR3 reads CATSTDRGSYYEQYF. CDR3 nucleotide sequence: TGTGCCACCAGCACCGACAGGGGGTCCTACTACGAGCAGTACTTC.

The genes are TRBV18 and TRBJ1-2; TRBD1 might be the D (6 bases). Trimming cost V 5 bases and J 6 bases, with 7 bases left between them. Germline CDR1 and CDR2: KGHSH and LQKENI. This CDR3 is built from 11 residues. The CDR3 is CASSSGDGYTF. The CDR3 DNA reads TGTGCCAGCTCATCAGGGGATGGCTACACCTTC.

The V and J genes are TRBV5-3 and TRBJ2-1; D unclear. TRBV5-3 is designated an ORF whose function remains uncertain. CDR3 size: 12 residues. Trimming shortened V by 9 bases and J by 6 bases, and 13 bases separated the two germline ends. This chain's CDR3 is CATVTATNEQFF. CDR3 sequence (DNA): TGTGCCACGGTAACAGCTACCAATGAGCAGTTCTTC.

The chain employs TRBV11-2 and TRBJ1-5; D is unclear. This CDR3 is 13 amino acids long. V shed 3 bases and J shed 1 base, with 4 bases lying between them. Germline-derived CDR1 and CDR2 are SGHAT and FQNNGV. The CDR3 protein is CASSFGSNQPQHF. The CDR3 coding sequence is TGTGCCAGCAGCTTCGGGAGCAATCAGCCCCAGCATTTT.

The gene calls are TRBV5-5 and TRBJ2-7; 7 nucleotides line up with TRBD1. V was clipped by 1 base and J by 1 base; unmatched bases: 5. Germline values: CDR1 SGHKS, CDR2 YYEKEE (reference sequence). The CDR3 is made up of 15 amino acids. CDR3 DNA sequence: TGTGCCAGCAGCTTGTGGGGACAGACTTCCTACGAGCAGTACTTC. It codes for CASSLWGQTSYEQYF.

The chain joins TRBV11-3 to TRBJ1-1; the D gene is possibly TRBD1 (6 bases). Trimming cost V 3 bases and J 0 bases, with 11 bases left between them. CDR3 length: 15 residues. The germline V gene has CDR1 SGHNT and CDR2 YENEEA. In DNA form, the CDR3 reads TGTGCCAGCAGCTTGTGGGACAACCTGAACACTGAAGCTTTCTTT. Translation gives CASSLWDNLNTEAFF.

J is TRBJ1-6 and V is TRBV6-4, with D maybe TRBD1 (5 bases). Per germline, CDR1 MRHNA and CDR2 SNTAGT. V lost 2 bases and J lost 9, with 20 bases in between. CDR3 size: 17 residues. The CDR3 bases are TGTGCCAGCAGTGACCCAATTAAAGGCGGCAGGGTTTCACCCCTCCACTTT. Protein: CASSDPIKGGRVSPLHF.

The rearrangement joins TRBV5-1 to TRBJ1-1; possible D gene TRBD1, 6 bases. CDR3 size: 13 residues. From germline, CDR1 is SGHRS and CDR2 YFSETQ. V lost 2 bases and J lost 5, with 10 bases in between. The CDR3 DNA follows: TGCGCCAGCAGCTTCCAGGGGAGGACTGAAGCTTTCTTT. Amino acid sequence: CASSFQGRTEAFF.

The V gene is TRBV11-1, the J gene TRBJ2-7; D is unresolved. The V end was cut by 5 bases, the J end by 4 bases, with 9 bases between. The CDR3 has 12 residues. The germline V gene encodes CDR1 SGHAT and CDR2 FQDESV (reference sequence). This CDR3 is CASSAEPYEQYF. The CDR3 DNA reads as TGTGCCAGCAGCGCGGAGCCGTACGAGCAGTACTTC. Full variable domain (rest looked up from reference TRBV11-1 and TRBJ2-7): EAEVAQSPRYKITEKSQAVAFWCDPISGHATLYWYRQILGQGPELLVQFQDESVVDDSQLPKDRFSAERLKGVDSTLKIQPAELGDSAMYLCASSAEPYEQYFGPGTRLTVT.

The DNA for the CDR3 is TGTGCCAGCAGCGTAGGACAGAGCTCCTATAATTCACCCCTCCACTTT. This gives the protein CASSVGQSSYNSPLHF. The chain recombines TRBV11-3 with TRBJ1-6; a possible D gene is TRBD1 (6 bases). This CDR3 region has 16 residues. Between the trimmed V and J ends, which lost 5 bases and 0 bases, there was a span of 11 bases. CDR1 and CDR2 (germline): SGHNT, YENEEA.

V and J are TRBV13 and TRBJ2-1; a possible D gene is TRBD2 (8 bases). V lost 5 bases and J lost 1, with 27 bases in between. The CDR3 covers 20 residues. From germline, CDR1 is PRHDT and CDR2 FYEKMQ (reference sequence). The CDR3 loop is CASSTQGGWVSGTSYNEQFF. As DNA, the CDR3 is TGTGCCAGCAGCACCCAGGGGGGATGGGTTAGCGGGACTTCCTACAATGAGCAGTTCTTC.

This chain connects TRBV4-2 to TRBJ2-1, with 10 bases that match TRBD2. The CDR3 runs 17 residues. The junction had 9 bases not matched to a gene; V was cut back by 3 bases and J by 4 bases. Germline V gene lookup returns CDR1 LGHNA and CDR2 YNFKEQ. Here the CDR3 reads CASSQSSTSGHYNEQFF. CDR3 nucleotides: TGTGCCAGCAGCCAGTCCTCGACTAGCGGGCATTACAATGAGCAGTTCTTC.

The CDR3 reads CAISPDSLNTEAFF. CDR3 coding DNA: TGTGCCATCAGCCCTGACTCCTTGAACACTGAAGCTTTCTTT. The chain has TRBV10-3 and TRBJ1-1; D gene ambiguous. CDR1 is ENHRY and CDR2 is SYGVKD in the germline V gene. V dropped 6 bases and J dropped 0 bases, with 11 bases sitting between them. The CDR3 length is 14 residues.

The CDR3 sequence is CASTEGILQETQYF. CDR3 coding DNA: TGCGCCAGCACGGAGGGTATCCTACAAGAGACCCAGTACTTC. V gene TRBV5-1 combines with J gene TRBJ2-5; possibly TRBD2 for D (6 bases). The length of the CDR3 is 14 residues. V lost 6 bases to trimming and J lost 2 bases, with 14 bases between them. Per the germline V gene, CDR1 is SGHRS and CDR2 is YFSETQ.

The chain links TRBV10-3 to TRBJ1-1; unclear D gene. Germline CDR1 ENHRY, CDR2 SYGVKD. The CDR3 has 12 amino acids. The germline V and J ends were trimmed by 6 bases and 4 bases, with 9 bases remaining between them. CDR3 sequence reads: CAIRSRGTEAFF. CDR3 DNA: TGTGCCATCAGAAGCCGGGGCACTGAAGCTTTCTTT.

The gene calls are TRBV6-5 and TRBJ1-1; no clear D. The CDR3 consists of 14 residues. Trimming removed 2 bases from V and 1 base from J, with 8 bases in between. Germline CDR1 and CDR2: MNHEY and SVGAGI. This CDR3 reads CASSYRPENTEAFF. The CDR3 region has the DNA TGTGCCAGCAGTTACAGGCCAGAGAACACTGAAGCTTTCTTT.

The chain employs TRBV7-9 and TRBJ2-7; D may be TRBD1 or TRBD2 (5 bases each). The CDR3 spans 15 residues. CDR1 is SEHNR and CDR2 is FQNEAQ in the germline V gene (reference sequence). Trimming left V 2 bases short and J 4 bases short, with 15 bases between. Written as DNA, the CDR3 is TGTGCCAGCAGCTTACTTGGGACCAATCCTTACGAGCAGTACTTC. It translates to CASSLLGTNPYEQYF.

V usage is TRBV20-1 and J usage is TRBJ2-5; 7 nucleotides line up with TRBD1. Germline assignment: CDR1 DFQATT and CDR2 SNEGSKA (reference sequence). V dropped 4 bases and J dropped 4; count of bases not matched to a gene: 3. CDR3 length equals 12 residues. This chain's CDR3 is CSANEGAETQYF. In DNA, the CDR3 is TGCAGTGCTAATGAGGGGGCAGAGACCCAGTACTTC.

This clone was recorded only once. The V call is TRBV5-4, the J call TRBJ1-1; D remains ambiguous. The CDR3 contains 14 residues. Per germline, CDR1 SGHNT and CDR2 YYREEE (reference sequence). Between the trimmed V and J ends, which lost 0 bases and 0 bases, there was a span of 6 bases. The CDR3 region is CASSLGSLNTEAFF. DNA for the CDR3: TGTGCCAGCAGCTTGGGGAGCTTGAACACTGAAGCTTTCTTT.

The chain uses TRBV18 and TRBJ1-1, with 7 bases lining up with TRBD1. Germline V gene lookup returns CDR1 KGHSH and CDR2 LQKENI. The CDR3 runs to 16 residues. V lost 2 bases and J lost 1; bases outside the gene matches: 7. This CDR3 reads CASSPNTGVENTEAFF. In DNA form, the CDR3 reads TGTGCCAGCTCACCAAACACAGGGGTTGAGAACACTGAAGCTTTCTTT.

The chain has TRBV19 and TRBJ1-6; TRBD1 agrees at 9 bases. The CDR3 contains 13 residues. V was clipped by 4 bases and J by 11 bases; unmatched bases: 3. Germline values: CDR1 LNHDA, CDR2 SQIVND (reference sequence). Here the CDR3 reads CASSRQGGTPLHF. CDR3 nucleotides: TGTGCCAGTAGTAGACAGGGGGGGACACCCCTCCACTTT.

This clone was recorded only once. A read error is possible here, since a much larger clone lies one base away. V gene TRBV9 combines with J gene TRBJ1-2; 10 nucleotides match TRBD1. Germline V gives CDR1 SGDLS, CDR2 YYNGEE. The V segment lost 3 bases and the J segment 3 bases; nucleotides outside the gene matches: 2. This CDR3 region has 14 residues. CDR3 nucleotides: TGTGCCAGCAGCGCGGACAGGGGGGACTATGGCTACACCTTC. It codes for CASSADRGDYGYTF.

The chain recombines TRBV6-5 with TRBJ1-1, with 8 nucleotides matching TRBD1. CDR1 is MNHEY and CDR2 is SVGAGI in the germline V gene. V shed 8 bases, J shed 5 bases, and the junction held 10 bases outside the gene matches. The CDR3 has 14 residues. The CDR3 DNA reads as TGTGCCAGCGGCCCTACAGGGGGTTCGACTGAAGCTTTCTTT. It encodes CASGPTGGSTEAFF.